This record concerns one TCR beta chain sequence. The data stem from a study of control samples from healthy donors and cancer patients. This CDR3 contains 15 residues. Germline assignment: CDR1 KGHSH and CDR2 LQKENI. Unmatched junction bases numbered 11, after V lost 3 bases and J lost 7 bases. The protocol was immunoSEQ multiplex PCR, while the TCRdb copy is restricted to in-frame clones and leaves out a portion. The sample has 250,000 to 300,000 clones, over 70% seen once. The specimen was PBMCs. This clonotype originated in a woman aged 60 to 75 with lung cancer. This sequence joins TRBV18 and TRBJ2-7, with 8 bases aligning to TRBD1. CDR3 coding DNA: TGTGCCAGCTCACCTGGTGAGACAGGGGCCTGGGAGCAGTACTTC. Translated, it gives CASSPGETGAWEQYF.